The 21 T cell receptor beta chains reported below all come from one sample, sequenced in a study of blood T cell repertoires in COVID-19. TCRdb's table, derived via immunoSEQ multiplex PCR, lists solely in-frame clones and lacks some. The sample carries about 330,000 clones, about 91% recorded once. The sequencing input was peripheral blood. The origin of the receptors is a man aged 25-40 years with COVID-19, enrolled during active disease.

This chain joins TRBV11-2 and TRBJ1-1; D is unclear. The CDR3 totals 17 residues. The germline CDR1 and CDR2 sequences are SGHAT and FQNNGV. Trimming cost V 4 bases and J 0 bases, with 18 bases left between them. The CDR3 loop reads CASSSLRGGWMNTEAFF. The CDR3 DNA is TGTGCCAGCAGCTCATTACGAGGTGGGTGGATGAACACTGAAGCTTTCTTT.

The chain combines TRBV7-8 with TRBJ1-1, with D tentatively TRBD1 (6 bases). V gave up 2 bases and J gave up 1 base, with 17 bases separating them. The CDR3 totals 17 residues. The germline V gene has CDR1 SGHVS and CDR2 FQNEAQ. The CDR3 DNA follows: TGTGCCAGCAGCTTACGGGCAGGGGCCTACGAGAACACTGAAGCTTTCTTT. Its protein is CASSLRAGAYENTEAFF. Full variable domain (missing parts from reference TRBV7-8 and TRBJ1-1): GAGVSQSPRYKVAKRGQDVALRCDPISGHVSLFWYQQALGQGPEFLTYFQNEAQLDKSGLPSDRFFAERPEGSVSTLKIQRTQQEDSAVYLCASSLRAGAYENTEAFFGQGTRLTVV.

CDR3 sequence: CASSLGRSSQETQYF. The CDR3 DNA is TGTGCCAGCAGCCTAGGAAGGAGTTCTCAAGAGACCCAGTACTTC. J is TRBJ2-5 and V is TRBV11-2, with D uncertain. The germline gives CDR1 SGHAT, CDR2 FQNNGV. Between the trimmed V and J ends, which lost 5 bases and 2 bases, there was a span of 15 bases. CDR3 length: 15 residues.

The sample holds a few counts of this clone. The chain combines TRBV25-1 with TRBJ2-1; D may be TRBD2 (6 bases). The CDR3 covers 15 residues. The germline V gene has CDR1 MGHDK and CDR2 SYGVNS. V lost 10 bases and J lost 2, with 18 bases in between. The CDR3 loop reads CATRERRDPYNEQFF. The CDR3 bases are TGTGCCACCAGAGAGAGGAGGGACCCCTACAATGAGCAGTTCTTC.

The chain carries TRBV4-3 and TRBJ2-3; TRBD2 matches 15 bases. This CDR3 region has 17 residues. V trimming: 2 bases; J trimming: 6 bases; junction bases outside the gene matches: 6. CDR1 is LGHNA, CDR2 YSLEER, per germline. The CDR3 sequence is CASSQQFGTSGRDTQYF. The CDR3 coding sequence is TGCGCCAGCAGCCAACAATTTGGGACTAGCGGGAGGGATACGCAGTATTTT.

This chain links TRBV4-2 with TRBJ1-2; D call uncertain. The V and J ends lost 0 bases and 1 base respectively, with 15 bases between them. Germline CDR1 reads LGHNA; CDR2 reads YNFKEQ. The length of the CDR3 is 17 residues. The CDR3 protein is CASSQDSSGGVNYGYTF. The CDR3 nucleotides read TGTGCCAGCAGCCAAGACAGTAGCGGTGGAGTTAACTATGGCTACACCTTC.

The chain links TRBV6-5 to TRBJ1-1, with 7 bases aligning to TRBD1. This CDR3 has 14 amino acids. Germline trimming cut 5 bases from V and 4 bases from J; bases unmatched to any gene: 7. Germline V gene sequence: CDR1 MNHEY, CDR2 SVGAGI. CDR3 amino acids: CASSNRQGTTEAFF. The CDR3 bases are TGTGCCAGCAGTAACCGACAGGGAACCACTGAAGCTTTCTTT.

The CDR3 spells CASSVEERVTGELFF. The CDR3 region has the DNA TGTGCCAGCAGCGTAGAAGAGAGGGTCACCGGGGAGCTGTTTTTT. V gene TRBV9 combines with J gene TRBJ2-2; possible D gene TRBD2, 5 bases. The CDR3 loop spans 15 amino acids. V was pared by 0 bases and J by 4 bases, with 10 bases between. Germline CDR1 SGDLS, CDR2 YYNGEE. The full variable domain, in which reference TRBV9 and TRBJ2-2 provide the parts outside the CDR3, is DSGVTQTPKHLITATGQRVTLRCSPRSGDLSVYWYQQSLDQGLQFLIQYYNGEERAKGNILERFSAQQFPDLHSELNLSSLELGDSALYFCASSVEERVTGELFFGEGSRLTVL.

The chain links TRBV19 to TRBJ2-1, with D perhaps matching TRBD2 (6 bases). V was cut by 5 bases and J by 8 bases, with 16 bases left in between. Germline V gives CDR1 LNHDA, CDR2 SQIVND (reference sequence). The CDR3 is made up of 14 amino acids. For the CDR3, the DNA is TGTGCCAGTAGTCCCCGGACTAAGATGGATGAGCAGTTCTTC. Translation gives CASSPRTKMDEQFF. Using reference TRBV19 and TRBJ2-1 for the parts outside the CDR3, the full variable domain is DGGITQSPKYLFRKEGQNVTLSCEQNLNHDAMYWYRQDPGQGLRLIYYSQIVNDFQKGDIAEGYSVSREKKESFPLTVTSAQKNPTAFYLCASSPRTKMDEQFFGPGTRLTVL.

The genes are TRBV25-1 and TRBJ2-2, with D maybe TRBD1 (6 bases). There are 17 residues in the CDR3. V lost 0 bases, J lost 0 bases, and 11 bases lay in between. Germline V lookup: CDR1 MGHDK, CDR2 SYGVNS. DNA for the CDR3: TGTGCCAGCAGTGAATACCCGGACAGCGCGAACACCGGGGAGCTGTTTTTT. It encodes CASSEYPDSANTGELFF. Complete variable domain (other parts from reference TRBV25-1 and TRBJ2-2): EADIYQTPRYLVIGTGKKITLECSQTMGHDKMYWYQQDPGMELHLIHYSYGVNSTEKGDLSSESTVSRIRTEHFPLTLESARPSHTSQYLCASSEYPDSANTGELFFGEGSRLTVL.

The gene calls are TRBV19 and TRBJ2-1, with 7 positions matching TRBD1. V gave up 4 bases and J gave up 2 bases; unmatched junction bases: 5. Germline CDR1 reads LNHDA; CDR2 reads SQIVND (reference sequence). The CDR3 sequence is 15 residues long. DNA for the CDR3: TGTGCCAGTAGTACAACGGGACAGCCCTACAATGAGCAGTTCTTC. The encoded protein is CASSTTGQPYNEQFF. Supplemented by reference TRBV19 and TRBJ2-1, the full variable domain reads DGGITQSPKYLFRKEGQNVTLSCEQNLNHDAMYWYRQDPGQGLRLIYYSQIVNDFQKGDIAEGYSVSREKKESFPLTVTSAQKNPTAFYLCASSTTGQPYNEQFFGPGTRLTVL.

The V call is TRBV27, the J call TRBJ1-1; 7 nucleotides match TRBD1. The CDR3 is 14 residues long. Germline CDR1 is MNHEY and CDR2 is SMNVEV (reference sequence). J lost 3 bases, V lost 6 bases, and 7 bases had no gene match. This CDR3 is CASSHRGRDTEAFF. The CDR3 region has the DNA TGTGCCAGCAGCCACAGGGGACGGGACACTGAAGCTTTCTTT.

The chain uses TRBV7-2 and TRBJ1-6; D gene unclear. V lost 4 bases and J lost 8, with 3 bases in between. The germline V gene encodes CDR1 SGHTA and CDR2 FQGNSA. The CDR3 runs 11 residues. As DNA, the CDR3 is TGTGCCAGCAGCTCAGATTCACCCCTCCACTTT. Residues: CASSSDSPLHF.

The J gene is TRBJ2-2, the V gene TRBV24-1, with TRBD1 matching 8 bases. The CDR3 sequence is 17 residues long. V lost 4 bases to trimming and J lost 5 bases; unmatched junction nucleotides: 11. Germline CDR1 reads KGHDR; CDR2 reads SFDVKD. The CDR3 DNA sequence: TGTGCCACCAGTGACGGAGCCCGGACAGGGATAACCGGGGAGCTGTTTTTT. Translating gives CATSDGARTGITGELFF.

The chain links TRBV7-3 to TRBJ2-3; TRBD2 aligns across 8 bases. This CDR3 contains 18 residues. Unmatched junction bases numbered 18, after V lost 4 bases and J lost 6 bases. Germline values: CDR1 SGHTA, CDR2 FQGTGA. In DNA, the CDR3 is TGTGCCAGCAGCTCAATAGGGCCCGCGAGCGGGAGAGGCGATACGCAGTATTTT. It specifies CASSSIGPASGRGDTQYF.

The chain carries TRBV4-1 and TRBJ1-4; D might be TRBD1 (6 bases). The CDR3 extends over 14 amino acids. Germline V gene data show CDR1 as MGHRA and CDR2 as YSYEKL. The V gene lost 2 bases and the J gene lost 6 bases, with 10 bases spanning the gap. CDR3 nucleotide sequence: TGCGCCAGCAGCCAATTACAGGGATATGAAAAACTGTTTTTT. Protein product: CASSQLQGYEKLFF.

The V call is TRBV29-1, the J call TRBJ1-2; tentatively, D is TRBD1 (5 bases). The length of the CDR3 is 14 residues. Trimming cost V 7 bases and J 1 base, with 16 bases left between them. Germline V gene sequence: CDR1 SQVTM, CDR2 ANQGSEA. The CDR3 DNA is TGCAGCGCCGGGCAAGGGGCCCTTAACTATGGCTACACCTTC. Protein product: CSAGQGALNYGYTF.

CDR3 region: CASSPGQGASSPLHF. CDR3 sequence (DNA): TGTGCCAGCAGCCCCGGACAGGGGGCATCTTCACCCCTCCACTTT. J is TRBJ1-6 and V is TRBV6-2 or TRBV6-3; 11 nucleotides line up with TRBD1. Germline CDR1 MNHEY, CDR2 SVGEGT. Unmatched junction bases numbered 7, after V lost 6 bases and J lost 9 bases. The CDR3 is 15 amino acids.

V and J are TRBV28 and TRBJ2-7; 8 nucleotides line up with TRBD1. V gave up 2 bases and J gave up 3 bases; unmatched junction bases: 6. The CDR3 is 15 residues long. Germline CDR1 MDHEN, CDR2 SYDVKM. The CDR3 nucleotides are TGTGCCAGCAGTTTAAATCTCGGACAGGGCTACGAGCAGTACTTC. This sequence encodes CASSLNLGQGYEQYF.

The chain recombines TRBV6-6 with TRBJ1-2; D is possibly TRBD1 (6 bases). Trimming shortened V by 4 bases and J by 8 bases, and 17 bases separated the two germline ends. Germline CDR1 reads MNHNY; CDR2 reads SVGAGI (reference sequence). The CDR3 extends over 14 amino acids. The CDR3, as DNA: TGTGCCAGCAGTTCAAACAGGGCGGCGGACGGCTACACCTTC. This encodes CASSSNRAADGYTF.

V usage is TRBV6-5 and J usage is TRBJ2-4, with no clear D. The CDR3 has 13 residues. The V and J ends lost 6 bases and 0 bases respectively, with 6 bases between them. Germline V gene data show CDR1 as MNHEY and CDR2 as SVGAGI. This chain's CDR3 is CASRARAKNIQYF. CDR3 nucleotide sequence: TGTGCCAGCAGAGCACGAGCCAAAAACATTCAGTACTTC.